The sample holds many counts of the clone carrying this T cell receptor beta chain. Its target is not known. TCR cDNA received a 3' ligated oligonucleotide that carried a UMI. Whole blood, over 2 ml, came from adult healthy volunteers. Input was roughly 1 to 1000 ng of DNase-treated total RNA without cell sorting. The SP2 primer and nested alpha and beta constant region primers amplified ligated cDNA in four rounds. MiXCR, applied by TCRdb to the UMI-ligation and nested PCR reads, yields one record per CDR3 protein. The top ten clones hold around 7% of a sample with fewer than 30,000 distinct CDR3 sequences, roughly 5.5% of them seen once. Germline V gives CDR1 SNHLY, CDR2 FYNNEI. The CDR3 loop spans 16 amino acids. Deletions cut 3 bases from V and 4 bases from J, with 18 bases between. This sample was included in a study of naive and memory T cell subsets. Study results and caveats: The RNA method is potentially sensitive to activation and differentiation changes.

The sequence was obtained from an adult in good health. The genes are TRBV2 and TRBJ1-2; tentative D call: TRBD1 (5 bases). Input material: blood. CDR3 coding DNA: TGTGCCAGCAGTGATTCAATCGGGGGACCCCGCTATGGCTACACCTTC. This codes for CASSDSIGGPRYGYTF.